This entry describes one T cell receptor beta chain. The antigen this receptor binds is unknown. No base-level quality is on record; no much larger clone is a single base apart. This sample was included in a study of T cell repertoires in cytomegalovirus infection (dated by TCRdb to between 2018 and 2021). For the study in its entirety: The peptide stimulations were aimed at well-studied HLA-B-restricted epitopes as well as recently identified HLA-C-restricted CMV epitopes, whose presentation resists viral immunomodulation. Donor HLA type was relevant to the analysis, because carriage of CMV infection together with the matching HLA type was indicated by public TCR beta signatures. What the study reported, not specific to this receptor: The ex vivo response was dominated by HLA-C-restricted CMV-specific TCR beta clonotypes, which also provided the single most frequent clonotype in two of eight donors. Carriers of CMV infection plus the relevant HLA type were discriminated by the cumulative frequency of public TCR beta family members in the study cohort and in an independent approximately 360-donor cohort.

The treatment or condition label on this specimen signifies: in vitro stimulation with specific CMV peptide epitopes to enrich CMV-specific T cells. CDR1 and CDR2, per the germline V gene (reference sequence), are MNHNY and SVGAGI. The CDR3 contains 17 residues, cysteine and phenylalanine counted. Only the CDR3 region is kept as DNA, spanning 51 bases read in frame from base 1. Clipping removes 0 bases from V and 2 bases from J, with 7 as the unmatched junction base count. Sequencing took place on an Illumina HiSeq 1500. Starting from the raw public reads, TCRdb applied fastp trimming at Q25, assembled clones with MiXCR and retained in-frame beta chains. Records with the same CDR3 protein are collapsed into one entry carrying the most frequent genes and DNA. A total of 300,000 or so distinct CDR3 sequences appear in this sample, roughly 25% of them only once. Of the sample, about an eighth is held by the ten largest clones.

Source: cultured PBMCs, taken from culture after CMV antigen stimulation. This TCR was recovered from a human donor in good health (CMV status not recorded). Some clones in this sample may be carry-over from other donors' samples. Recombination connected TRBV6-6 to TRBJ2-3, with 8 central nucleotides matching TRBD2. CDR3 sequence: CASSYSAAGGPTDTQYF. The nucleotide sequence is TGTGCCAGCAGTTACTCGGCTGCGGGGGGTCCCACAGATACGCAGTATTTT.